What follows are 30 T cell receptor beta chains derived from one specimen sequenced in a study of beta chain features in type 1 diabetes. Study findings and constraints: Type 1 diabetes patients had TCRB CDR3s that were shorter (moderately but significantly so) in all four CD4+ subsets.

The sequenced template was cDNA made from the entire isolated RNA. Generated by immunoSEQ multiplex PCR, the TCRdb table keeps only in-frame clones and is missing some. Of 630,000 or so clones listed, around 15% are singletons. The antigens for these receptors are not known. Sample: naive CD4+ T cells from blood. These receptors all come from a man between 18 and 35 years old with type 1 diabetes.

CDR3 DNA sequence: TGTGCCAGCAGCTTACCTAGGACTTCCTACGAGCAGTACTTC. This encodes CASSLPRTSYEQYF. This rearrangement joins TRBV7-9 to TRBJ2-7; maybe TRBD2 (5 bases). V lost 2 bases, J lost 1 base, and 9 bases lay in between. The CDR3 totals 14 residues. Per germline, CDR1 SEHNR and CDR2 FQNEAQ (reference sequence).

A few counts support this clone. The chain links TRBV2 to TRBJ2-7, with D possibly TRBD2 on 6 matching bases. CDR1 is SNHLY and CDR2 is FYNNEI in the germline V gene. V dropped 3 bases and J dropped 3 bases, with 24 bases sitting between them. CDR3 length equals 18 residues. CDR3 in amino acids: CASSDLSPGRGGRYEQYF. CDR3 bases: TGTGCCAGCAGTGATTTATCCCCGGGCCGGGGAGGTCGCTACGAGCAGTACTTC.

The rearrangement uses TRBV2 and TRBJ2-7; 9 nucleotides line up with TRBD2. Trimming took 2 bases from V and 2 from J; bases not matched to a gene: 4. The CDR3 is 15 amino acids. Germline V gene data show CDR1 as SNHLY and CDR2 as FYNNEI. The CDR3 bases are TGTGCCAGCAGTGAACTAAGCGGGGGGACCTACGAGCAGTACTTC. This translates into CASSELSGGTYEQYF.

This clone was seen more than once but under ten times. CDR3 amino acids: CASSHPPRGQPSNQPQHF. CDR3 in DNA: TGCGCCAGCAGCCACCCCCCGAGGGGGCAGCCTAGCAATCAGCCCCAGCATTTT. The chain employs TRBV4-1 and TRBJ1-5; 7 bases agree with TRBD1. Germline V lookup: CDR1 MGHRA, CDR2 YSYEKL. The V segment lost 3 bases and the J segment 0 bases; nucleotides outside the gene matches: 11. The CDR3 sequence is 18 residues long.

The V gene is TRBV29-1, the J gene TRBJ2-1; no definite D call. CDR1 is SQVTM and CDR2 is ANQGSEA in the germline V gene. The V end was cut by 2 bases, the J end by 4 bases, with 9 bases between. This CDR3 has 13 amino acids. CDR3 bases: TGCAGCGTTGAACAACAGACTTACAATGAGCAGTTCTTC. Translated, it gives CSVEQQTYNEQFF.

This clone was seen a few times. The CDR3 DNA follows: TGTGCCAGCAGCACTGCCATAATCAGGACTGAAGCTTTCTTT. Protein sequence: CASSTAIIRTEAFF. The chain joins TRBV7-2 to TRBJ1-1; D is unresolved. Germline V lookup: CDR1 SGHTA, CDR2 FQGNSA. The germline V and J ends were trimmed by 5 bases and 5 bases, with 15 bases remaining between them. This CDR3 region has 14 residues.

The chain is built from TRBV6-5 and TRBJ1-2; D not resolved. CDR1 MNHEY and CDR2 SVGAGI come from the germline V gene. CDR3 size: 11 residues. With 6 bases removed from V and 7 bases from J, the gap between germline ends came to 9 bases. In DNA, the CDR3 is TGTGCCAGCAGGACATCATCTGGCTACACCTTC. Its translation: CASRTSSGYTF.

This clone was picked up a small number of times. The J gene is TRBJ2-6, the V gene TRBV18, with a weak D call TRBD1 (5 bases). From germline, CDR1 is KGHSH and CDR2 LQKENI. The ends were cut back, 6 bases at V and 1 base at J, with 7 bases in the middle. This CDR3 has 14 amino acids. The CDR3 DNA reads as TGTGCCAGCTCGGACAAGTCTGGGGCCAACGTCCTGACTTTC. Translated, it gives CASSDKSGANVLTF.

The CDR3 protein is CASTRKGLAGGQETQYF. In DNA form, the CDR3 reads TGTGCCAGCACCCGAAAGGGACTAGCGGGGGGCCAAGAGACCCAGTACTTC. The chain combines TRBV5-4 with TRBJ2-5, with TRBD2 matching over 15 bases. CDR1 is SGHNT, CDR2 YYREEE, per germline (reference sequence). The ends lost 6 bases at V and 1 base at J; junction bases unmatched: 7. The CDR3 loop spans 17 amino acids.

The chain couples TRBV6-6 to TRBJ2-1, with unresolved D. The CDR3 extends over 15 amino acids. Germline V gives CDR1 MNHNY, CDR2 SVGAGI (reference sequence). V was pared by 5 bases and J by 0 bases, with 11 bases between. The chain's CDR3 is CASSGRASSYNEQFF. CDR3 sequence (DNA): TGTGCCAGCAGTGGACGGGCTAGCTCCTACAATGAGCAGTTCTTC.

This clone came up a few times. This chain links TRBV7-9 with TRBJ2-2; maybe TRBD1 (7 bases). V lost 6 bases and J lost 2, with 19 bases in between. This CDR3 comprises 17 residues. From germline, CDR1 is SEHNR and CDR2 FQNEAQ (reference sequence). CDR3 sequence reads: CASSFSGGTANTGELFF. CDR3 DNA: TGTGCCAGCAGTTTTTCAGGGGGGACAGCAAACACCGGGGAGCTGTTTTTT.

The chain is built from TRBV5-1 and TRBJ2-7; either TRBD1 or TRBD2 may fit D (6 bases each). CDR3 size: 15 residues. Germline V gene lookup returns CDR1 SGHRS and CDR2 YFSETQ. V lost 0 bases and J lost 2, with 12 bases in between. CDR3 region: CASSLDGGGPYEQYF. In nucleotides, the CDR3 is TGCGCCAGCAGCTTGGACGGAGGGGGACCCTACGAGCAGTACTTC.

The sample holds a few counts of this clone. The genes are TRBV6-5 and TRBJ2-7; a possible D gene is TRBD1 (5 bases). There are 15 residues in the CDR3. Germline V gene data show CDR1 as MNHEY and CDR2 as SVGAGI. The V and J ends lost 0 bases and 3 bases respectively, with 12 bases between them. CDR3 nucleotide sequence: TGTGCCAGCAGTTACTCAGGTTTAAGGGGCTACGAGCAGTACTTC. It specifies CASSYSGLRGYEQYF.

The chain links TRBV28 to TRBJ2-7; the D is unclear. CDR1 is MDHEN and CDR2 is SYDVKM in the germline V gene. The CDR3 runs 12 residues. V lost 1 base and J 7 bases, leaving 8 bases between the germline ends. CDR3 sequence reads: CASSLSPWEQYF. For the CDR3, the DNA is TGTGCCAGCAGTTTATCCCCTTGGGAGCAGTACTTC.

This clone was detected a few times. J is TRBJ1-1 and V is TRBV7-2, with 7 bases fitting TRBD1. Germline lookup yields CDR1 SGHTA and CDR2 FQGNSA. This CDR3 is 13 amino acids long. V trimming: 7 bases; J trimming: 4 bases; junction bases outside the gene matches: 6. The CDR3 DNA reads TGTGCCAGCATCCGGACAGGTGGCACTGAAGCTTTCTTT. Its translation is CASIRTGGTEAFF.

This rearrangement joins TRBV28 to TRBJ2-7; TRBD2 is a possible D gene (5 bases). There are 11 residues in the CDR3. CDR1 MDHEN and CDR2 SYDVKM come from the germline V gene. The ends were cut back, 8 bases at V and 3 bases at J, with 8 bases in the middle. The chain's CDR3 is CASHGSYEQYF. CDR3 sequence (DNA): TGTGCCAGCCATGGGAGCTACGAGCAGTACTTC.

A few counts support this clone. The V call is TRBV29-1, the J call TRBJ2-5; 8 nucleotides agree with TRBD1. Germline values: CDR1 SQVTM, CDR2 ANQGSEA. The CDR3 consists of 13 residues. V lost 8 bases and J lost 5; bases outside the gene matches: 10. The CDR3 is CSYRQGAGETQYF. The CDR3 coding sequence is TGCAGCTATCGGCAGGGGGCTGGCGAGACCCAGTACTTC.

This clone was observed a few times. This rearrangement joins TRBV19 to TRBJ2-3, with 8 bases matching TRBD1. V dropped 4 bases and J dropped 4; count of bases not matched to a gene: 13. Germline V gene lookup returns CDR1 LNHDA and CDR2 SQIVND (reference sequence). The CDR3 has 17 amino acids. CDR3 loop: CASSKPSQGGVADTQYF. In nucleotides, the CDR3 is TGTGCCAGTAGTAAGCCCTCACAGGGGGGAGTAGCAGATACGCAGTATTTT.

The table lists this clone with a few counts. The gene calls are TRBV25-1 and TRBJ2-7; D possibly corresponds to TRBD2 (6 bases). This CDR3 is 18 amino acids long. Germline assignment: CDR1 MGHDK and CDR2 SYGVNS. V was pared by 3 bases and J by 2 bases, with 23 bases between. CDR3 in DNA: TGTGCCAGCAGTGAGGAGCGAGGAGGGCGGGGCCGAACCTACGAGCAGTACTTC. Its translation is CASSEERGGRGRTYEQYF.

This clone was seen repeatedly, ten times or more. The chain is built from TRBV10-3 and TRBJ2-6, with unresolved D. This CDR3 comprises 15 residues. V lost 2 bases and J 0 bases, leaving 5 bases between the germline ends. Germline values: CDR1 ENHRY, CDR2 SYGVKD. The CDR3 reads CAISEPDSGANVLTF. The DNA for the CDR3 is TGTGCCATCAGTGAGCCAGACTCTGGGGCCAACGTCCTGACTTTC.

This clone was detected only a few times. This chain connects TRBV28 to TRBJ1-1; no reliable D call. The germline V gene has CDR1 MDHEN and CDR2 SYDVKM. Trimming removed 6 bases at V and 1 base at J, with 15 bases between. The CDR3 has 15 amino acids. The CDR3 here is CASRSYIGGNTEAFF. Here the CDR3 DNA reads TGTGCCAGCAGATCCTACATCGGAGGGAACACTGAAGCTTTCTTT.

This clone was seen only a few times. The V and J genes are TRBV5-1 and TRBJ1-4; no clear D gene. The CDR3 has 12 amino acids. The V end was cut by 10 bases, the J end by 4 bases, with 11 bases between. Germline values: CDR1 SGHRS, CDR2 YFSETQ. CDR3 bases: TGCGCCTCCGGGCCCAATAATGAAAAACTGTTTTTT. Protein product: CASGPNNEKLFF.

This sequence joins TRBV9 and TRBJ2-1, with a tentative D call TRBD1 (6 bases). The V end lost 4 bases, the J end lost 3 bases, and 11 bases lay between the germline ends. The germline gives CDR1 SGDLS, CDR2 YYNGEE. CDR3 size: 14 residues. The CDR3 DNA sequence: TGTGCCAGCAGCAAACAGGGTAACTACAATGAGCAGTTCTTC. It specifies CASSKQGNYNEQFF.

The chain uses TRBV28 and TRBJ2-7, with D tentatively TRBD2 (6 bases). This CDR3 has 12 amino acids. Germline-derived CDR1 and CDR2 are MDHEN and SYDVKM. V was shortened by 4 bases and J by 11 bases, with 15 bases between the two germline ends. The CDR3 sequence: CASSSVRGNEYF. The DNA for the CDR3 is TGTGCCAGCAGTTCGGTCCGGGGGAATGAGTACTTC.

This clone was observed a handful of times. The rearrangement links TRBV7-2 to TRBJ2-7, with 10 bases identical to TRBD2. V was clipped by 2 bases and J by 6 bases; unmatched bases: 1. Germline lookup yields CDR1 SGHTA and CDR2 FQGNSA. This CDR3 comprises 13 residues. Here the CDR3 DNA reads TGTGCCAGCAGCTTAACTAGCGGGGTCGAGCAGTACTTC. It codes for CASSLTSGVEQYF.

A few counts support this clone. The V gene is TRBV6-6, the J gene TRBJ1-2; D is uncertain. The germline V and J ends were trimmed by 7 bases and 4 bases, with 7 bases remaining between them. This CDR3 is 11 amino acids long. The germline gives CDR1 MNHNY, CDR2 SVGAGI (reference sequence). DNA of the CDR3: TGTGCCAGCAAGCGCGGCTATGGCTACACCTTC. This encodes CASKRGYGYTF.

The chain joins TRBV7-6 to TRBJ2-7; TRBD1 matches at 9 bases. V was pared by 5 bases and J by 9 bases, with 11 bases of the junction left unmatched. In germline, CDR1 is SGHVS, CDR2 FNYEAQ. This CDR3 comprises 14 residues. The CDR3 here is CASSQVPGQGGQYF. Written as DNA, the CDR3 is TGTGCCAGCAGCCAGGTCCCGGGACAGGGCGGGCAGTACTTC.

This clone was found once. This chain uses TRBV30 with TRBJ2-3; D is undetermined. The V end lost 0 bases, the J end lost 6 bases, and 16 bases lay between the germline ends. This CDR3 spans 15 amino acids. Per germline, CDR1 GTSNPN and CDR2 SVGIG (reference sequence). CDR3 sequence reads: CAWSVDSRLSDTQYF. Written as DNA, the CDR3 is TGTGCCTGGAGTGTAGATTCCAGGCTGTCGGATACGCAGTATTTT.

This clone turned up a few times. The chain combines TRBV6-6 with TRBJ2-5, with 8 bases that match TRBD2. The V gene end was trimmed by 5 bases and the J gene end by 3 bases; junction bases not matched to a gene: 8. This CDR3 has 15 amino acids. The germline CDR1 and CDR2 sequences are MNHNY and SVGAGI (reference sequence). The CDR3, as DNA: TGTGCCAGCAGTAGAGCGGGGGCCCCAGAAGAGACCCAGTACTTC. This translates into CASSRAGAPEETQYF.

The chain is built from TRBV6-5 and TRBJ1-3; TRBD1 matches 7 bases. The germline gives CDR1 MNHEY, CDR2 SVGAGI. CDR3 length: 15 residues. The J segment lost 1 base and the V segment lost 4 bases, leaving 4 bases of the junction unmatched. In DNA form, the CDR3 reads TGTGCCAGCAGTTCCCCCAGGGGGTCTGGAAACACCATATATTTT. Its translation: CASSSPRGSGNTIYF.